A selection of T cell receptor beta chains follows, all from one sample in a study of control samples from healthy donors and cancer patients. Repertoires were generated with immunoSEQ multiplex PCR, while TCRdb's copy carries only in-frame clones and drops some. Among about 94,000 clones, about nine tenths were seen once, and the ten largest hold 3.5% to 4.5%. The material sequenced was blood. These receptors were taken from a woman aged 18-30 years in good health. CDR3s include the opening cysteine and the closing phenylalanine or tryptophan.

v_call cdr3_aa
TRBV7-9 CASSDGGFGTEAFF
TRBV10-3 CAISTSGTSGGAKSYEQYF
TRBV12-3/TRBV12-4 CASSLVGSEQYF
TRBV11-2 CASSPNTLAGGRDTQYF
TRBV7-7 CASSLGLAGGYTQYF
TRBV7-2 CASRGYRGVIYEQYF
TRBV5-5 CASSLYGGGQETQYF
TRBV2 CASRGEGNEQYF
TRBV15 CATSRDIAAAGNTIYF
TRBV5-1 CASSFLGQGQETQYF
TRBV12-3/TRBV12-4 CASSLAGADTQYF
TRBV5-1 CASSFARAGAEAFF
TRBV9 CASSVFTGDTMNTEAFF
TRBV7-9 CASSLLVSGNGYTF
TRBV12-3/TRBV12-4 CASSSDSGNEQFF
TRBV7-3 CASSLTASPSEYEQYF
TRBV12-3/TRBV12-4 CASSLGAQGGYTF
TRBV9 CASSVYRTGAYNEQFF
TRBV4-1 CASSGPQGMNTEAFF
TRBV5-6 CASSLGTQPQHF
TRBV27 CASQGQGHEQYF
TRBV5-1 CASSLGSAWDEKLFF
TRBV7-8 CASSGRGGGGNQPQHF
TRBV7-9 CASSLQGMGGTEAFF
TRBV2 CASGGIGGDYGYTF
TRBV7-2 CASSLEAGGPRDTQYF
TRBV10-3 CAISESDSAQSYEQYF
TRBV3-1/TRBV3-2 CASSHGGGTDTQYF
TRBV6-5 CASTLEGGSNEKLFF
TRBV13 CASSSARDLSIPNTEAFF
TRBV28 CAGGGRSYGYTF
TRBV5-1 CASSLETGVNTEAFF
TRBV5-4 CASSQTLGQPTDTQYF
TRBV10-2 CASSAQGVNTEAFF
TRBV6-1 CASSESGDEQFF
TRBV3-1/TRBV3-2 CASSQDIYTGELFF
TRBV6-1 CASSEEEGSGYGYTF
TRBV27 CASSTSGGNNNEKLFF
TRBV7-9 CASSLKGTYEQYF
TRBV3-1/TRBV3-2 CASSLGTSALAKNIQYF